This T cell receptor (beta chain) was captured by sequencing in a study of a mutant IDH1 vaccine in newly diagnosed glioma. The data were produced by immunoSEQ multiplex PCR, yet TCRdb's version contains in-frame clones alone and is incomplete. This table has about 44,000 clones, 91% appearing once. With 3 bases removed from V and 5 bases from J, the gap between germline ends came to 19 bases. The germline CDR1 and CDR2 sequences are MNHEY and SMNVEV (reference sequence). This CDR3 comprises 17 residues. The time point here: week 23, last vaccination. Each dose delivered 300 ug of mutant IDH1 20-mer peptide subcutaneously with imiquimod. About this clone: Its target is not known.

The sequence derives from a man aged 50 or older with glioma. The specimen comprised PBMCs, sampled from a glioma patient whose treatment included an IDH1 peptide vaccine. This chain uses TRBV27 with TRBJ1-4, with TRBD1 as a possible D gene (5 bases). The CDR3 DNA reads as TGTGCCAGCAGTTTTCGAGCAGGGTGGCAGACGAATGAAAAACTGTTTTTT. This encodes CASSFRAGWQTNEKLFF. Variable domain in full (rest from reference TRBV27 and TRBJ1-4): EAQVTQNPRYLITVTGKKLTVTCSQNMNHEYMSWYRQDPGLGLRQIYYSMNVEVTDKGDVPEGYKVSRKEKRNFPLILESPSPNQTSLYFCASSFRAGWQTNEKLFFGSGTQLSVL.